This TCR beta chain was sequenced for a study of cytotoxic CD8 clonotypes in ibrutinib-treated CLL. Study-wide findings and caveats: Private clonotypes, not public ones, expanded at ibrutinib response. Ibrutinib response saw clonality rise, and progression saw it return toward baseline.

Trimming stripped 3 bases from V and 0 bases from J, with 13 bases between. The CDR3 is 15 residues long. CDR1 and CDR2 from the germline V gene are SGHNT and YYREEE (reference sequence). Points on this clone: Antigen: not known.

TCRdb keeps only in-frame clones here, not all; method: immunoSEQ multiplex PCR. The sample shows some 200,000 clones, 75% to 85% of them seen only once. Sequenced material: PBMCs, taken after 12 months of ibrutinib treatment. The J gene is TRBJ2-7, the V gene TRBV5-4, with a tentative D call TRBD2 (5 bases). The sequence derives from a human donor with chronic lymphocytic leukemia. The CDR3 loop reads CASSYIAKSSYEQYF. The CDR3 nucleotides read TGTGCCAGCAGCTATATAGCGAAAAGCTCCTACGAGCAGTACTTC.